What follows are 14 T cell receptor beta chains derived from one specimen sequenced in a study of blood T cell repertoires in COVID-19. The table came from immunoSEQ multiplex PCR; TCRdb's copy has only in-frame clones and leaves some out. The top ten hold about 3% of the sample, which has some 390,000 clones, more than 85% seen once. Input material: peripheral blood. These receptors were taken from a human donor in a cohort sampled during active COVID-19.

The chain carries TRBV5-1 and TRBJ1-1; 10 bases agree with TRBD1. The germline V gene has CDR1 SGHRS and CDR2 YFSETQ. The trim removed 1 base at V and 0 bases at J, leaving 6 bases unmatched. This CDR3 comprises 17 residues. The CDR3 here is CASSLQGTGAMNTEAFF. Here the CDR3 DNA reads TGCGCCAGCAGCTTGCAAGGGACAGGGGCTATGAACACTGAAGCTTTCTTT.

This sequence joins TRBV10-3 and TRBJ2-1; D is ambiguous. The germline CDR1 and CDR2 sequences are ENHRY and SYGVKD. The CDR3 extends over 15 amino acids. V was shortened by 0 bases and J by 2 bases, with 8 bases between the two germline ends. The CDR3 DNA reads TGTGCCATCAGTGAGTCCCGGAGCACCTACAATGAGCAGTTCTTC. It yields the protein CAISESRSTYNEQFF.

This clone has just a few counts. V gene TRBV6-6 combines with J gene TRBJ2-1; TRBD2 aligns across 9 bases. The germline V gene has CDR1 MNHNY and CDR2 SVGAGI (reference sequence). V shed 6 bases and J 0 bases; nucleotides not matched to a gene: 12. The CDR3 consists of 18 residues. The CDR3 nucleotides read TGTGCCAGCAGCCGAGGGGCGAGCGGGAGGTCCTCCTACAATGAGCAGTTCTTC. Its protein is CASSRGASGRSSYNEQFF.

The CDR3 sequence: CASSLGNRATFF. Written as DNA, the CDR3 is TGTGCCAGCAGCTTAGGGAACAGGGCGACTTTCTTT. The J gene is TRBJ1-1, the V gene TRBV11-2; D perhaps matches TRBD1 (6 bases). Trimming stripped 1 base from V and 12 bases from J, with 12 bases between. CDR1 and CDR2 (germline): SGHAT, FQNNGV. The CDR3 is 12 residues long.

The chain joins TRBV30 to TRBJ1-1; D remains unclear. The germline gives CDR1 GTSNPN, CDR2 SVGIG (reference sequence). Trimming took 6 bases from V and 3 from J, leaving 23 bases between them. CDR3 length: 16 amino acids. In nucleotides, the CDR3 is TGTGCCTGCCAAAAATTCGACTCACTACCCGACACTGAAGCTTTCTTT. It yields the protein CACQKFDSLPDTEAFF.

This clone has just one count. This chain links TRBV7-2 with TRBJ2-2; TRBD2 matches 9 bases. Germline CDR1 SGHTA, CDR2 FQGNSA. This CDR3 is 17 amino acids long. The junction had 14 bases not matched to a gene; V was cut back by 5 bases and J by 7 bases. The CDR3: CASSPHSSGDLGGELFF. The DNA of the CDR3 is TGTGCCAGCAGCCCACATTCTAGCGGGGACTTGGGCGGGGAGCTGTTTTTT.

The DNA of the CDR3 is TGTGCCAGCAGTGAAGCCCCAGCGAATGAGCAGTTCTTC. It translates to CASSEAPANEQFF. The chain employs TRBV6-1 and TRBJ2-1; D is ambiguous. V lost 0 bases, J lost 7 bases, and 7 bases lay in between. Germline CDR1 reads MNHNS; CDR2 reads SASEGT. The CDR3 spans 13 residues.

CDR3 DNA sequence: TGTGCCAGCAGCCAAAACCCGGGACTAGCTGTCTACAATGAGCAGTTCTTC. Its protein product is CASSQNPGLAVYNEQFF. The gene calls are TRBV4-2 and TRBJ2-1, with 9 bases lining up with TRBD2. The CDR3 is made up of 17 amino acids. Losses at the gene ends were 2 bases for V and 3 bases for J; bases not matched to a gene: 8. In germline, CDR1 is LGHNA, CDR2 YNFKEQ.

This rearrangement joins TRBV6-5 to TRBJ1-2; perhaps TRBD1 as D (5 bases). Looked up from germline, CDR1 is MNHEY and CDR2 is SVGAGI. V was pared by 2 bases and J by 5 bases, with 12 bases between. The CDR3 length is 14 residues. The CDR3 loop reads CASSYRGIGYGYTF. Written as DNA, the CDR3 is TGTGCCAGCAGTTACAGGGGAATAGGGTATGGCTACACCTTC.

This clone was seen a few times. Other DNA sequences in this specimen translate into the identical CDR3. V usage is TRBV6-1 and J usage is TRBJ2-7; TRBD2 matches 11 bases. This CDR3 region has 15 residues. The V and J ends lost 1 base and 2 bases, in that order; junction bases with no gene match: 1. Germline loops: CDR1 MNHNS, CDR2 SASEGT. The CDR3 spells CASSEVSGGAYEQYF. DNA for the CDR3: TGTGCCAGCAGTGAAGTTAGCGGGGGGGCCTACGAGCAGTACTTC.

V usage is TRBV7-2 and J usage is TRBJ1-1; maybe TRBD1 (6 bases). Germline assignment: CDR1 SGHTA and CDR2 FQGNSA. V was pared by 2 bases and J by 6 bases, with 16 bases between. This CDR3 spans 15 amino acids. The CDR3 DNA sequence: TGTGCCAGCAGCTTATTTCGGGGGGCAAACTCTGAAGCTTTCTTT. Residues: CASSLFRGANSEAFF.

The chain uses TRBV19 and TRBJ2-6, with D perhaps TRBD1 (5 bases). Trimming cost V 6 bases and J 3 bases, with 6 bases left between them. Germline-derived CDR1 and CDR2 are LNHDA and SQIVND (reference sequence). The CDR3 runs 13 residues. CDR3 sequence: CASRGLGANVLTF. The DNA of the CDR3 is TGTGCCAGTAGGGGGCTTGGGGCCAACGTCCTGACTTTC. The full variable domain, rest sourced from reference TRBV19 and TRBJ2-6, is DGGITQSPKYLFRKEGQNVTLSCEQNLNHDAMYWYRQDPGQGLRLIYYSQIVNDFQKGDIAEGYSVSREKKESFPLTVTSAQKNPTAFYLCASRGLGANVLTFGAGSRLTVL.

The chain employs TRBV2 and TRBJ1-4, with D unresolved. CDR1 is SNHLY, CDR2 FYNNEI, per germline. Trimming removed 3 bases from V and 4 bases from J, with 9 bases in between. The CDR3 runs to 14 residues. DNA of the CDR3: TGTGCCAGCAGTGATTCGGGTCATAATGAAAAACTGTTTTTT. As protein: CASSDSGHNEKLFF.

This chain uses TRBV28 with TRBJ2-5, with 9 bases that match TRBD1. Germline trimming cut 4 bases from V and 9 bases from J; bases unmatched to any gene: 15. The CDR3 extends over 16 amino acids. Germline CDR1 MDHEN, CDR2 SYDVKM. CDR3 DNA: TGTGCCAGCAGTTCCCCGGGACAGGGCCCGTTAGTGGCCCAGTACTTC. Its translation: CASSSPGQGPLVAQYF.